The clone carrying this T cell receptor (beta chain) has just a few counts. The antigen remains unidentified. Nominal health characterized the donors when sampled, though unrecorded immune exposures were likely. The study ran its PCR with 60 Vbeta and 13 Jbeta primers. Using immunoSEQ multiplex PCR, the repertoire was profiled, and TCRdb retains in-frame clones only, with some absent. The table has 130,000 or so clones, around 65% seen once. The data belong to a study of cytomegalovirus exposure and HLA in healthy donors. Findings and caveats of the study: TCR beta sequences reportedly predicted most subjects' HLA-A and HLA-B alleles accurately. Sequencing probably produced one cluster of sequence variants that were highly shared. For cytomegalovirus status, the classifier reportedly gave diagnoses with high specificity and sensitivity.

Per germline, CDR1 SEHNR and CDR2 FQNEAQ (reference sequence). The CDR3 sequence is 16 residues long. With 1 base clipped from V and 0 bases from J, the junction kept 4 bases outside the gene matches. The rearrangement uses TRBV7-9 and TRBJ2-3; TRBD2 aligns across 7 bases. This clonotype was obtained from an older woman in good health and CMV-seronegative. Input material: PBMCs. The CDR3 sequence: CASSLGASGSTDTQYF. CDR3 coding DNA: TGTGCCAGCAGCTTAGGGGCTAGCGGAAGCACAGATACGCAGTATTTT.